Presented here are 6 T cell receptor beta chains from one specimen sequenced in a study of blood T cell repertoires in COVID-19. Sequencing used immunoSEQ multiplex PCR; TCRdb keeps in-frame clones, though not all of them. The sample has approximately 450,000 clones, approximately 90% seen once; the top ten hold 4% to 5.5%. The material sequenced was peripheral blood. These TCRs come from a woman in her 30s with acute or convalescent COVID-19.

This chain connects TRBV6-1 to TRBJ1-6; D is uncertain. Trimming pared 3 bases from V and 13 bases from J, leaving 13 bases between. From germline, CDR1 is MNHNS and CDR2 SASEGT. The CDR3 loop spans 13 amino acids. The CDR3 region has the DNA TGTGCCAGCAGTGAGGCTTTCAAGAACCCCCTCCACTTT. It encodes CASSEAFKNPLHF.

The J gene is TRBJ2-3, the V gene TRBV28; D might be TRBD2 (6 bases). CDR1 MDHEN and CDR2 SYDVKM come from the germline V gene. The CDR3 length is 18 residues. V gave up 5 bases and J gave up 0 bases, with 21 bases separating them. The CDR3 protein is CASSPPRGGVVSTDTQYF. CDR3 sequence (DNA): TGTGCCAGCAGTCCCCCGAGGGGCGGGGTGGTTAGCACAGATACGCAGTATTTT. Variable domain in full (rest from reference TRBV28 and TRBJ2-3): DVKVTQSSRYLVKRTGEKVFLECVQDMDHENMFWYRQDPGLGLRLIYFSYDVKMKEKGDIPEGYSVSREKKERFSLILESASTNQTSMYLCASSPPRGGVVSTDTQYFGPGTRLTVL.

Only one count was recorded for this clone. This rearrangement joins TRBV20-1 to TRBJ1-4; the match to TRBD1 covers 9 bases. This CDR3 comprises 13 residues. The germline gives CDR1 DFQATT, CDR2 SNEGSKA (reference sequence). Unmatched junction bases numbered 6, after V lost 3 bases and J lost 10 bases. CDR3 loop: CSASVLQGAKLFF. CDR3 DNA sequence: TGCAGTGCTAGTGTTTTACAGGGGGCAAAACTGTTTTTT.

The gene calls are TRBV18 and TRBJ2-3; 15 bases are shared with TRBD2. V gave up 0 bases and J gave up 3 bases; unmatched junction bases: 1. This CDR3 is 17 amino acids long. CDR1 and CDR2 (germline): KGHSH, LQKENI. The CDR3 here is CASSPPGLAGGTDTQYF. In DNA, the CDR3 is TGTGCCAGCTCACCACCGGGACTAGCGGGGGGAACAGATACGCAGTATTTT.

This chain uses TRBV9 with TRBJ2-6; weak D call: TRBD1 (5 bases). The CDR3 totals 15 residues. Looked up from germline, CDR1 is SGDLS and CDR2 is YYNGEE. Trimming shortened V by 1 base and J by 2 bases, and 7 bases separated the two germline ends. CDR3 in DNA: TGTGCCAGCAGCGTACAGGGAACTGGGGCCAACGTCCTGACTTTC. The encoded protein is CASSVQGTGANVLTF.

The chain is built from TRBV7-8 and TRBJ2-7; no definite D call. The CDR3 consists of 14 residues. Between the trimmed V and J ends, which lost 1 base and 4 bases, there was a span of 11 bases. The germline gives CDR1 SGHVS, CDR2 FQNEAQ. CDR3 DNA: TGTGCCAGCAGCTTAGACAGCTTAAGATACGAGCAGTACTTC. Encoded protein: CASSLDSLRYEQYF.